This is a list of T cell receptor beta chains from one sample in a study of a mutant IDH1 vaccine in newly diagnosed glioma. Sequenced by immunoSEQ multiplex PCR; TCRdb stores in-frame clones only, minus some. Among around 36,000 clones listed, 80% to 95% were seen once. Their target antigens are unknown. Material: PBMCs, obtained from a glioma patient whose treatment included an IDH1 peptide vaccine. These receptors were taken from a man aged 45-60 years with glioma. CDR3s include the opening cysteine and the closing phenylalanine or tryptophan. The D gene is left open where the match is weak. Clone size is not always given. Where it is, it says once, few, many or a class for expanded clones.

CDR3aa: CASSLAQGYSPLHF
CDR3nt: TGCGCCAGCAGCTTGGCCCAGGGGTATTCACCCCTCCACTTT
abundance: .
j_gene: TRBJ1-6
d_gene: .
v_gene: TRBV5-1

CDR3aa: CASSADSTQETQYF
CDR3nt: TGCGCCAGCAGCGCGGACAGCACCCAAGAGACCCAGTACTTC
abundance: .
j_gene: TRBJ2-5
d_gene: .
v_gene: TRBV5-1

CDR3aa: CASSLGGPNQPQHF
CDR3nt: TGTGCCAGCAGCTTGGGGGGACCCAATCAGCCCCAGCATTTT
abundance: .
j_gene: TRBJ1-5
d_gene: .
v_gene: TRBV9

CDR3aa: CASSQDRAGNTIYF
CDR3nt: TGTGCCAGCAGCCAAGACAGGGCTGGAAACACCATATATTTT
abundance: .
j_gene: TRBJ1-3
d_gene: TRBD1
v_gene: TRBV27

CDR3aa: CASSLTPDRRNEKLFF
CDR3nt: TGTGCCAGCAGCTTAACCCCGGACAGGAGGAATGAAAAACTGTTTTTT
abundance: .
j_gene: TRBJ1-4
d_gene: TRBD1
v_gene: TRBV7-9

CDR3aa: CASSLGSQPQHF
CDR3nt: TGTGCCAGCAGCTTAGGGAGTCAGCCCCAGCATTTT
abundance: medium-sized
j_gene: TRBJ1-5
d_gene: .
v_gene: TRBV7-9

CDR3aa: CASSQGLRRGATYEQYF
CDR3nt: TGTGCCAGCAGCCAAGGACTTCGACGGGGAGCCACCTACGAGCAGTACTTC
abundance: .
j_gene: TRBJ2-7
d_gene: .
v_gene: TRBV4-2

CDR3aa: CASSPVRDRGPGYTF
CDR3nt: TGTGCCAGCAGCCCCGTCCGGGACAGGGGGCCTGGCTACACCTTC
abundance: .
j_gene: TRBJ1-2
d_gene: TRBD1
v_gene: TRBV5-4

CDR3aa: CASSFATTEAFF
CDR3nt: TGTGCCAGCAGCTTTGCGACCACTGAAGCTTTCTTT
abundance: .
j_gene: TRBJ1-1
d_gene: .
v_gene: TRBV7-9

CDR3aa: CASSEAVGYGYTF
CDR3nt: TGTGCCAGCAGTGAAGCTGTGGGATATGGCTACACCTTC
abundance: .
j_gene: TRBJ1-2
d_gene: .
v_gene: TRBV6-1

CDR3aa: CASTKGGSGTDTQYF
CDR3nt: TGTGCCAGCACTAAAGGCGGGAGTGGGACAGATACGCAGTATTTT
abundance: .
j_gene: TRBJ2-3
d_gene: TRBD2
v_gene: TRBV6-5

CDR3aa: CASKPQGSPHHEQYF
CDR3nt: TGTGCCAGCAAACCCCAGGGGTCCCCCCACCACGAGCAGTACTTC
abundance: .
j_gene: TRBJ2-7
d_gene: .
v_gene: TRBV2

CDR3aa: CATSREGTSGYEQYF
CDR3nt: TGTGCCACCAGCAGAGAAGGGACTAGCGGTTACGAGCAGTACTTC
abundance: .
j_gene: TRBJ2-7
d_gene: TRBD2
v_gene: TRBV15

CDR3aa: CASSKAGYGYTF
CDR3nt: TGTGCCAGCAGTAAGGCTGGCTATGGCTACACCTTC
abundance: .
j_gene: TRBJ1-2
d_gene: .
v_gene: TRBV6-5

CDR3aa: CASSLRGQYGSDTQYF
CDR3nt: TGTGCCAGCAGCTTAAGAGGACAGTATGGGTCAGATACGCAGTATTTT
abundance: .
j_gene: TRBJ2-3
d_gene: .
v_gene: TRBV7-2

CDR3aa: CASSQGTGTGSLEQYF
CDR3nt: TGCGCCAGCAGCCAGGGTACCGGGACAGGTAGTCTCGAGCAGTACTTC
abundance: .
j_gene: TRBJ2-7
d_gene: TRBD1
v_gene: TRBV4-3

CDR3aa: CASSQLIGLGEQFF
CDR3nt: TGTGCCAGCAGCCAATTGATAGGATTGGGTGAGCAGTTCTTC
abundance: .
j_gene: TRBJ2-1
d_gene: .
v_gene: TRBV14

CDR3aa: CASSVVAGGTTGELFF
CDR3nt: TGTGCCAGCAGCGTAGTGGCAGGGGGTACCACCGGGGAGCTGTTTTTT
abundance: .
j_gene: TRBJ2-2
d_gene: TRBD1
v_gene: TRBV9

CDR3aa: CASSLGQGWVNEQFF
CDR3nt: TGTGCCAGCAGCCTGGGACAGGGGTGGGTCAATGAGCAGTTCTTC
abundance: .
j_gene: TRBJ2-1
d_gene: TRBD1
v_gene: TRBV9

CDR3aa: CAWSVLESNYGYTF
CDR3nt: TGTGCCTGGAGTGTATTGGAAAGTAACTATGGCTACACCTTC
abundance: .
j_gene: TRBJ1-2
d_gene: .
v_gene: TRBV30

CDR3aa: CASSLVRASYEQYF
CDR3nt: TGTGCCAGCAGTTTAGTCAGGGCCTCCTACGAGCAGTACTTC
abundance: .
j_gene: TRBJ2-7
d_gene: .
v_gene: TRBV28

CDR3aa: CASSLDGRSGMNTEAFF
CDR3nt: TGTGCCAGCAGCTTAGATGGTCGAAGCGGAATGAACACTGAAGCTTTCTTT
abundance: .
j_gene: TRBJ1-1
d_gene: .
v_gene: TRBV5-4

CDR3aa: CASSISGTSNQPQHF
CDR3nt: TGTGCCAGTAGTATAAGCGGGACAAGCAATCAGCCCCAGCATTTT
abundance: .
j_gene: TRBJ1-5
d_gene: .
v_gene: TRBV19

CDR3aa: CASSPTRDRGLRSYEQYF
CDR3nt: TGTGCCAGCAGCCCTACCCGGGACAGGGGGCTGCGCTCCTACGAGCAGTACTTC
abundance: .
j_gene: TRBJ2-7
d_gene: TRBD1
v_gene: TRBV7-9

CDR3aa: CASGSGSSPLHF
CDR3nt: TGTGCCAGCGGCAGTGGGTCTTCACCCCTCCACTTT
abundance: .
j_gene: TRBJ1-6
d_gene: .
v_gene: TRBV28

CDR3aa: CASSQDPQGNQPQHF
CDR3nt: TGCGCCAGCAGCCAAGATCCCCAGGGCAATCAGCCCCAGCATTTT
abundance: .
j_gene: TRBJ1-5
d_gene: .
v_gene: TRBV4-3

CDR3aa: CASRTRAKNIQYF
CDR3nt: TGTGCCAGCCGTACGAGAGCCAAAAACATTCAGTACTTC
abundance: once
j_gene: TRBJ2-4
d_gene: .
v_gene: TRBV28

CDR3aa: CSASEETQYF
CDR3nt: TGCAGTGCTAGCGAAGAGACCCAGTACTTC
abundance: .
j_gene: TRBJ2-5
d_gene: .
v_gene: TRBV20-1

CDR3aa: CASSDAGTGDYEQYF
CDR3nt: TGCGCCAGCAGCGACGCCGGGACAGGGGACTACGAGCAGTACTTC
abundance: .
j_gene: TRBJ2-7
d_gene: TRBD1
v_gene: TRBV10-1

CDR3aa: CASSSRAFQFF
CDR3nt: TGTGCCAGCAGCTCCAGGGCTTTCCAGTTCTTC
abundance: .
j_gene: TRBJ2-1
d_gene: .
v_gene: TRBV28

CDR3aa: CSPRDGAFF
CDR3nt: TGCAGTCCCAGGGACGGAGCTTTCTTT
abundance: .
j_gene: TRBJ1-1
d_gene: .
v_gene: TRBV20-1

CDR3aa: CASSGQGAGDTEAFF
CDR3nt: TGTGCCAGCAGCGGACAGGGGGCTGGGGACACTGAAGCTTTCTTT
abundance: .
j_gene: TRBJ1-1
d_gene: TRBD1
v_gene: TRBV6-5

CDR3aa: CASSLARLAGGLIYEQYF
CDR3nt: TGTGCCAGCAGCTTAGCGCGGCTAGCGGGAGGACTGATCTACGAGCAGTACTTC
abundance: .
j_gene: TRBJ2-7
d_gene: TRBD2
v_gene: TRBV7-2

CDR3aa: CASSQVGAEKLFF
CDR3nt: TGTGCCAGCAGCCAAGTCGGAGCAGAAAAACTGTTTTTT
abundance: .
j_gene: TRBJ1-4
d_gene: .
v_gene: TRBV14

CDR3aa: CASSHRSGQTNYGYTF
CDR3nt: TGCGCCAGCAGCCACCGCTCAGGGCAAACTAACTATGGCTACACCTTC
abundance: .
j_gene: TRBJ1-2
d_gene: .
v_gene: TRBV4-3

CDR3aa: CASSLGTRHSEQYF
CDR3nt: TGTGCCAGCAGCTTAGGGACTCGTCATTCCGAGCAGTACTTC
abundance: .
j_gene: TRBJ2-7
d_gene: .
v_gene: TRBV13

CDR3aa: CASSFSRLGNQPQHF
CDR3nt: TGTGCCAGCAGCTTTTCCAGGCTGGGCAATCAGCCCCAGCATTTT
abundance: .
j_gene: TRBJ1-5
d_gene: .
v_gene: TRBV5-8

CDR3aa: CASSWGRSAGTDTQYF
CDR3nt: TGTGCCAGCAGCTGGGGGAGATCAGCGGGCACAGATACGCAGTATTTT
abundance: .
j_gene: TRBJ2-3
d_gene: .
v_gene: TRBV7-8

CDR3aa: CASSSNSPLHF
CDR3nt: TGTGCCAGCAGCTCTAATTCACCCCTCCACTTT
abundance: few
j_gene: TRBJ1-6
d_gene: .
v_gene: TRBV2

CDR3aa: CASSWGDRGRVYEQYF
CDR3nt: TGCGCCAGCAGCTGGGGGGACAGGGGGCGCGTCTACGAGCAGTACTTC
abundance: .
j_gene: TRBJ2-7
d_gene: TRBD1
v_gene: TRBV5-1

CDR3aa: CASSQDRSGISMSYTF
CDR3nt: TGTGCCAGCAGCCAAGATCGTTCAGGCATCTCGATGAGCTACACCTTC
abundance: .
j_gene: TRBJ1-2
d_gene: .
v_gene: TRBV4-2

CDR3aa: CASSTRGGDYGYTF
CDR3nt: TGTGCCAGCAGTACCCGGGGCGGAGACTATGGCTACACCTTC
abundance: .
j_gene: TRBJ1-2
d_gene: .
v_gene: TRBV6-5

CDR3aa: CASRGRRSNEKLFF
CDR3nt: TGTGCCAGCAGGGGACGGCGTAGTAATGAAAAACTGTTTTTT
abundance: .
j_gene: TRBJ1-4
d_gene: .
v_gene: TRBV6-1

CDR3aa: CASSLGLGAYEQYF
CDR3nt: TGTGCCAGCAGCTTAGGTTTGGGGGCCTACGAGCAGTACTTC
abundance: .
j_gene: TRBJ2-7
d_gene: .
v_gene: TRBV11-2

CDR3aa: CASSQSDRRGRQPQHF
CDR3nt: TGCGCCAGCAGTCAATCTGATAGAAGGGGGCGGCAGCCCCAGCATTTT
abundance: .
j_gene: TRBJ1-5
d_gene: TRBD1
v_gene: TRBV23-1

CDR3aa: CASSQDPGQGGNQPQHF
CDR3nt: TGCGCCAGCAGCCAAGACCCGGGACAGGGGGGCAATCAGCCCCAGCATTTT
abundance: .
j_gene: TRBJ1-5
d_gene: TRBD1
v_gene: TRBV4-1

CDR3aa: CASSLPEVGPGNTIYF
CDR3nt: TGTGCCAGCAGCCTCCCCGAGGTGGGACCTGGAAACACCATATATTTT
abundance: .
j_gene: TRBJ1-3
d_gene: .
v_gene: TRBV5-4

CDR3aa: CASSPHSVRDQVVYGYTF
CDR3nt: TGTGCCAGCAGCCCCCACTCGGTCCGGGACCAGGTGGTCTATGGCTACACCTTC
abundance: .
j_gene: TRBJ1-2
d_gene: .
v_gene: TRBV7-9

CDR3aa: CASSLAGQGNYEQYF
CDR3nt: TGTGCCAGCAGCTTAGCCGGACAGGGCAACTACGAGCAGTACTTC
abundance: .
j_gene: TRBJ2-7
d_gene: TRBD1
v_gene: TRBV7-9

CDR3aa: CASSGRGLSTDTQYF
CDR3nt: TGTGCCAGCAGCGGCCGGGGCTTAAGCACAGATACGCAGTATTTT
abundance: once
j_gene: TRBJ2-3
d_gene: .
v_gene: TRBV7-9

CDR3aa: CASSQGTYEQYF
CDR3nt: TGTGCCAGCAGCCAAGGCACATACGAGCAGTACTTC
abundance: .
j_gene: TRBJ2-7
d_gene: .
v_gene: TRBV14

CDR3aa: CATSRKRGTDTQYF
CDR3nt: TGTGCCACCAGCAGGAAGAGGGGCACAGATACGCAGTATTTT
abundance: once
j_gene: TRBJ2-3
d_gene: .
v_gene: TRBV15

CDR3aa: CASSWASGTRAMNTEAFF
CDR3nt: TGTGCCAGCAGCTGGGCGTCCGGGACAAGGGCGATGAACACTGAAGCTTTCTTT
abundance: .
j_gene: TRBJ1-1
d_gene: .
v_gene: TRBV13

CDR3aa: CASSLTGGKPQHF
CDR3nt: TGTGCCAGTAGTTTGACAGGGGGGAAGCCCCAGCATTTT
abundance: .
j_gene: TRBJ1-5
d_gene: TRBD1
v_gene: TRBV19

CDR3aa: CASSPDRGNEKLFF
CDR3nt: TGTGCCAGCAGCCCCGACAGGGGGAATGAAAAACTGTTTTTT
abundance: .
j_gene: TRBJ1-4
d_gene: TRBD1
v_gene: TRBV7-9

CDR3aa: CASKAGTVNTEAFF
CDR3nt: TGTGCCAGCAAAGCCGGGACAGTGAACACTGAAGCTTTCTTT
abundance: .
j_gene: TRBJ1-1
d_gene: TRBD1
v_gene: TRBV6-5

CDR3aa: CASSLYTSGRIGTQYF
CDR3nt: TGCGCCAGCAGCTTGTATACTAGCGGGAGGATCGGGACCCAGTACTTC
abundance: .
j_gene: TRBJ2-5
d_gene: TRBD2
v_gene: TRBV5-1

CDR3aa: CASTPGDRGRVQPQHF
CDR3nt: TGTGCCAGTACTCCTGGGGACAGGGGCCGAGTTCAGCCCCAGCATTTT
abundance: .
j_gene: TRBJ1-5
d_gene: TRBD1
v_gene: TRBV19

CDR3aa: CASSIRARIGMNAEAFF
CDR3nt: TGTGCCAGCAGCATTAGGGCCCGGATAGGGATGAACGCTGAAGCTTTCTTT
abundance: .
j_gene: TRBJ1-1
d_gene: .
v_gene: TRBV7-2